This T cell receptor (beta chain) was captured in a study of blood T cell repertoires in COVID-19. For the study at large: From T cells, B-cell-depleted T cells, or PBMCs came the material, which was cDNA or gDNA.

The germline CDR1 and CDR2 sequences are MDHEN and SYDVKM. This CDR3 region has 16 residues. V shed 5 bases and J 3 bases; nucleotides not matched to a gene: 12. In the original analysis: Amplification from reference gene primers served as the basis for estimated nucleated cell counts. Profiling relied on immunoSEQ multiplex PCR, and the TCRdb table lists in-frame clones only, not all of them. The DNA was the basis for D and trimming; V, J and clone size are from that table. The sample lists 40,000 to 55,000 clones; 70% to 80% were seen once. This chain uses TRBV28 with TRBJ1-1; 7 bases are a match to TRBD1. The receptor was derived from a man in his 70s with acute or convalescent COVID-19. The sequenced sample consisted of peripheral blood. The CDR3 loop reads CASSHDRVDRDTEAFF. The CDR3, as DNA: TGTGCCAGCAGTCACGACAGGGTCGATAGGGACACTGAAGCTTTCTTT.